These 10 T cell receptor beta chains were all obtained from the same sample, sequenced in a study of T cells in localized non-small cell lung cancer. Sequenced by immunoSEQ multiplex PCR; TCRdb stores in-frame clones only, minus some. The table shows tens of thousands of clones, with roughly four fifths occurring only once. This sample comprised peripheral blood, obtained before any cancer treatment. Receptor source: a woman aged 35-70 years with stage I lung adenocarcinoma.

V and J are TRBV30 and TRBJ1-6; D is ambiguous. This CDR3 contains 17 residues. V shed 2 bases and J shed 10 bases, with 24 bases lying between them. Germline CDR1 reads GTSNPN; CDR2 reads SVGIG (reference sequence). The CDR3 region is CAWSLSTYNTGQSPLHF. For the CDR3, the DNA is TGTGCCTGGAGTCTGTCGACATATAATACCGGCCAGTCACCCCTCCACTTT.

The chain joins TRBV6-5 to TRBJ1-1; 7 positions match TRBD1. The trim removed 2 bases at V and 8 bases at J, leaving 8 bases unmatched. The CDR3 has 14 residues. Germline assignment: CDR1 MNHEY and CDR2 SVGAGI. CDR3 bases: TGTGCCAGCAGTTACCTGACAGGGCTTAGGGAAGCTTTCTTT. Its protein product is CASSYLTGLREAFF.

The chain couples TRBV19 to TRBJ2-3; 12 nucleotides line up with TRBD2. V lost 8 bases and J lost 5; bases outside the gene matches: 2. The V gene's germline CDR1 is LNHDA and CDR2 SQIVND (reference sequence). The CDR3 is 13 amino acids. CDR3 in amino acids: CASGLAGLDTQYF. For the CDR3, the DNA is TGTGCCAGTGGACTAGCGGGGTTAGATACGCAGTATTTT. Using reference TRBV19 and TRBJ2-3 for the parts outside the CDR3, the full variable domain is DGGITQSPKYLFRKEGQNVTLSCEQNLNHDAMYWYRQDPGQGLRLIYYSQIVNDFQKGDIAEGYSVSREKKESFPLTVTSAQKNPTAFYLCASGLAGLDTQYFGPGTRLTVL.

The V gene is TRBV4-3, the J gene TRBJ1-1; D not certain. CDR1 and CDR2 (germline): LGHNA, YSLEER. The CDR3 contains 9 residues. V lost 5 bases and J 7 bases, leaving 2 bases between the germline ends. Here the CDR3 reads CASSYEAFF. The CDR3 nucleotides read TGCGCCAGCAGCTATGAAGCTTTCTTT.

This clone was counted once. The chain is built from TRBV5-1 and TRBJ1-1; D uncertain. CDR1 SGHRS and CDR2 YFSETQ come from the germline V gene. This CDR3 spans 17 amino acids. With 0 bases removed from V and 0 bases from J, the gap between germline ends came to 15 bases. In nucleotides, the CDR3 is TGCGCCAGCAGCTTGGAAGGCTCACCCTTGATGAACACTGAAGCTTTCTTT. Translation gives CASSLEGSPLMNTEAFF.

V gene TRBV15 combines with J gene TRBJ1-4; D is possibly TRBD1 (6 bases). This CDR3 is 16 amino acids long. CDR1 is LNHNV and CDR2 is YYDKDF in the germline V gene (reference sequence). V dropped 0 bases and J dropped 5 bases, with 13 bases sitting between them. The CDR3 loop reads CATSRDRGQGNEKLFF. The CDR3 DNA is TGTGCCACCAGCAGAGATCGAGGGCAGGGGAATGAAAAACTGTTTTTT.

The chain is built from TRBV10-2 and TRBJ1-1; D is undetermined. CDR1 WSHSY and CDR2 SAAADI come from the germline V gene. The CDR3 length is 13 residues. Trimming removed 8 bases at V and 0 bases at J, with 10 bases between. CDR3 region: CASSPGVNTEAFF. Written as DNA, the CDR3 is TGCGCCAGCTCCCCTGGGGTGAACACTGAAGCTTTCTTT.

The chain combines TRBV6-4 with TRBJ2-1; TRBD1 aligns across 7 bases. CDR1 and CDR2 (germline): MRHNA, SNTAGT. Unmatched junction bases numbered 9, after V lost 6 bases and J lost 4 bases. This CDR3 spans 15 amino acids. CDR3 DNA: TGTGCCAGCAGCCCTACCGGGACAGAGTACAATGAGCAGTTCTTC. Protein sequence: CASSPTGTEYNEQFF.

This chain uses TRBV6-5 with TRBJ1-1; D is unclear. Trimming stripped 6 bases from V and 0 bases from J, with 11 bases between. The CDR3 length is 14 residues. Germline assignment: CDR1 MNHEY and CDR2 SVGAGI. As DNA, the CDR3 is TGTGCCAGCAGCTCACAATATGTGAACACTGAAGCTTTCTTT. It specifies CASSSQYVNTEAFF.

This clone was seen once. J is TRBJ1-1 and V is TRBV28; 7 positions match TRBD1. Germline loops: CDR1 MDHEN, CDR2 SYDVKM. The CDR3 length is 17 residues. After removal of 5 bases from V and 2 bases from J, the junction contained 14 bases not matched to a gene. The CDR3 coding sequence is TGTGCCAGCAGTCCATCGACAGGGAGGAAGTTTAACACTGAAGCTTTCTTT. Protein product: CASSPSTGRKFNTEAFF.